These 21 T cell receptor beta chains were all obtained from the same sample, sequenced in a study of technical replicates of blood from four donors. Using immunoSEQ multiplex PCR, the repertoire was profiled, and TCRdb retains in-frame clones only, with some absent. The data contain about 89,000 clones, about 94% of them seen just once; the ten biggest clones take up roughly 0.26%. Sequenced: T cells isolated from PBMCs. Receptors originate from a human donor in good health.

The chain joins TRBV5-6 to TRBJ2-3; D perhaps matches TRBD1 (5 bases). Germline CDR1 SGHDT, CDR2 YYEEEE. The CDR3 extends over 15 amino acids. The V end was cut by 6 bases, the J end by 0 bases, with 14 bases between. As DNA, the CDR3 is TGTGCCAGCACCTTTCAGGGTTCTAGCACAGATACGCAGTATTTT. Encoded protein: CASTFQGSSTDTQYF. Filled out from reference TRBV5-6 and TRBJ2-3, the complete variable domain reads DAGVTQSPTHLIKTRGQQVTLRCSPKSGHDTVSWYQQALGQGPQFIFQYYEEEERQRGNFPDRFSGHQFPNYSSELNVNALLLGDSALYLCASTFQGSSTDTQYFGPGTRLTVL.

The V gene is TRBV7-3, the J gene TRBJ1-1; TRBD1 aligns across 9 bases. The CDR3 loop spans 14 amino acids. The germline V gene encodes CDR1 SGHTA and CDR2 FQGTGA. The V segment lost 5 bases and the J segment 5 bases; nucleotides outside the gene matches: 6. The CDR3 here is CASSDRQGGTEAFF. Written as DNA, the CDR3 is TGTGCCAGCAGCGATCGACAGGGGGGGACTGAAGCTTTCTTT. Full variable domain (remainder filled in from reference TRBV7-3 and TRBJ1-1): GAGVSQTPSNKVTEKGKYVELRCDPISGHTALYWYRQSLGQGPEFLIYFQGTGAADDSGLPNDRFFAVRPEGSVSTLKIQRTERGDSAVYLCASSDRQGGTEAFFGQGTRLTVV.

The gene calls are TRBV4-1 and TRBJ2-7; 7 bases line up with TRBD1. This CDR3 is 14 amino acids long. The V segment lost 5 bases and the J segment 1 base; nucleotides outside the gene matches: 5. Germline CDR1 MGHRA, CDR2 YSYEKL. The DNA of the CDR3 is TGCGCCAGCAGCGAACGGGACAGTTCCTACGAGCAGTACTTC. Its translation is CASSERDSSYEQYF.

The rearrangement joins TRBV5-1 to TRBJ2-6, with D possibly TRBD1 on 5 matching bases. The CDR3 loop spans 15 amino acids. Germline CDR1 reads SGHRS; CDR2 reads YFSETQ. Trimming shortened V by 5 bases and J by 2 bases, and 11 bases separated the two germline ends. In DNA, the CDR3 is TGCGCCAGCAGTGATTTAGGGGCTGGGGCCAACGTCCTGACTTTC. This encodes CASSDLGAGANVLTF.

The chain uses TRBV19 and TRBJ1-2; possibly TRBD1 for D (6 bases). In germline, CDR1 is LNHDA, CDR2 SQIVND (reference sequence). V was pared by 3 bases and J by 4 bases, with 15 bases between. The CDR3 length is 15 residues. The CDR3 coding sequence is TGTGCCAGTAGTATGGGGACATACTCCAGCTATGGCTACACCTTC. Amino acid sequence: CASSMGTYSSYGYTF.

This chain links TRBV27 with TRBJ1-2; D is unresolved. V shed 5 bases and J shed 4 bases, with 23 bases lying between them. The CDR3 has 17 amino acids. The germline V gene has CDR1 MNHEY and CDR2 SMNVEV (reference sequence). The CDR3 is CASSPFVSEDLIYGYTF. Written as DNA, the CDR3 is TGTGCCAGCAGTCCTTTCGTTTCGGAGGATTTAATCTATGGCTACACCTTC.

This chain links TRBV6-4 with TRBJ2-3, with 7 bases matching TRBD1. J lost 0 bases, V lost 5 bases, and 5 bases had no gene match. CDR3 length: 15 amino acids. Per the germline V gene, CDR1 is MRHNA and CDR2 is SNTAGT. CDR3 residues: CASSTGDSSTDTQYF. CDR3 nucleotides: TGTGCCAGCAGTACAGGGGACAGCAGCACAGATACGCAGTATTTT.

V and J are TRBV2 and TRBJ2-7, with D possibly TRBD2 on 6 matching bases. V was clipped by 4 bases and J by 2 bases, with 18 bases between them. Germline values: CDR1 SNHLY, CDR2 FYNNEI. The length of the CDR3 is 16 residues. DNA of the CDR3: TGTGCCAGCAGTGTCCCCCGGGACGGGAGCGCCTACGAGCAGTACTTC. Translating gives CASSVPRDGSAYEQYF.

CDR3 in DNA: TGTGCCAGCAGCTTAGCGAGACTAGATTACGAGCAGTACTTC. This sequence encodes CASSLARLDYEQYF. The chain links TRBV7-9 to TRBJ2-7, with TRBD2 as a possible D gene (6 bases). Between the trimmed V and J ends, which lost 0 bases and 4 bases, there was a span of 10 bases. This CDR3 is 14 amino acids long. CDR1 is SEHNR, CDR2 FQNEAQ, per germline (reference sequence).

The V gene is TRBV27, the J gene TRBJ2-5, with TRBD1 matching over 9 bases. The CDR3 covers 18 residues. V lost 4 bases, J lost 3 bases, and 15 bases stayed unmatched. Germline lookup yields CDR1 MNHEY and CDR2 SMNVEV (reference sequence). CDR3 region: CASSWDREGPSTKETQYF. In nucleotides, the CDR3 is TGTGCCAGCAGTTGGGACAGGGAAGGGCCCTCCACAAAAGAGACCCAGTACTTC.

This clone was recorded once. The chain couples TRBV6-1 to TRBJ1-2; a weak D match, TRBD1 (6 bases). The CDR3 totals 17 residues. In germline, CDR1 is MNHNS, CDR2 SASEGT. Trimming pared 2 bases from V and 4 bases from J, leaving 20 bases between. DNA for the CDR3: TGTGCCAGCAGTGAACCGACGAAACAGGGACTACTCTATGGCTACACCTTC. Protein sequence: CASSEPTKQGLLYGYTF.

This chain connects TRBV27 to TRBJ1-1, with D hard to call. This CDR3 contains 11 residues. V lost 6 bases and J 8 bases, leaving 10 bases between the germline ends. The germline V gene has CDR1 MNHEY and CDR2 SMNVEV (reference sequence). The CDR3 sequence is CASRLGEEAFF. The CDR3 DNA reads TGTGCCAGCAGGTTAGGAGAAGAAGCTTTCTTT.

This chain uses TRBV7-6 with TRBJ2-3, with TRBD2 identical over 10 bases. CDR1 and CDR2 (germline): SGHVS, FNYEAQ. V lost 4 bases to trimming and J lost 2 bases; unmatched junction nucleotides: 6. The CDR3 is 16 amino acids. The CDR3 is CASSSWTSGFTDTQYF. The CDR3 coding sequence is TGTGCCAGCAGCTCTTGGACTAGCGGATTCACAGATACGCAGTATTTT.

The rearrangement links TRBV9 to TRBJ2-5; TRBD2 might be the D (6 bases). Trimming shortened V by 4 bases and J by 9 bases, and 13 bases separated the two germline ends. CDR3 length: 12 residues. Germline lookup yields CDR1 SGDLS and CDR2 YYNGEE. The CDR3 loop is CASSPGGLAQYF. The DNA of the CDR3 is TGTGCCAGCAGCCCTGGGGGACTGGCCCAGTACTTC.

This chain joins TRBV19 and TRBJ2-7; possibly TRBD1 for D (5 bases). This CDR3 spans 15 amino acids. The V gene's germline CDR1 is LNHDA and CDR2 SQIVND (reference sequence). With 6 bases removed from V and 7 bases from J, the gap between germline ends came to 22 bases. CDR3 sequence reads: CASSPSPWAGQEQYF. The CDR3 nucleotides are TGTGCCAGTAGCCCGAGTCCATGGGCAGGGCAAGAGCAGTACTTC.

The CDR3 sequence: CASSDWATGGYTF. For the CDR3, the DNA is TGTGCCAGCAGTGATTGGGCAACGGGGGGCTACACCTTC. The chain joins TRBV2 to TRBJ1-2; no definite D call. Germline V CDR1 and CDR2: SNHLY, FYNNEI. The V end was cut by 3 bases, the J end by 8 bases, with 13 bases between. The CDR3 covers 13 residues.

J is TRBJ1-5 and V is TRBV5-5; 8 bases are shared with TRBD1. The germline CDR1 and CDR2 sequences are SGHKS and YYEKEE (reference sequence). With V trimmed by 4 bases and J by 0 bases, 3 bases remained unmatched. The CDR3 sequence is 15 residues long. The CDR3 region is CASSRTGTSNQPQHF. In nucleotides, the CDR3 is TGTGCCAGCAGCAGGACAGGGACTAGCAATCAGCCCCAGCATTTT.

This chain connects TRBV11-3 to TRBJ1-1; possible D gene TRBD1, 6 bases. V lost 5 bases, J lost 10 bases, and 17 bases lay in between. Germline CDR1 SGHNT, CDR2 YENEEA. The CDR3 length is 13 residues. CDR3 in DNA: TGTGCCAGCAGCCGGGCAGGGGAGGGTGCAGCTTTCTTT. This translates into CASSRAGEGAAFF.

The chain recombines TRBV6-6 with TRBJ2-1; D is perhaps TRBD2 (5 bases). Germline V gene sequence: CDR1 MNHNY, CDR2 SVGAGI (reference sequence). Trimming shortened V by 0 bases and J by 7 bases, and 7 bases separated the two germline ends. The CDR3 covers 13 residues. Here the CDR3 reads CASSYSAGNEQFF. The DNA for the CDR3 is TGTGCCAGCAGTTACTCGGCGGGTAATGAGCAGTTCTTC.

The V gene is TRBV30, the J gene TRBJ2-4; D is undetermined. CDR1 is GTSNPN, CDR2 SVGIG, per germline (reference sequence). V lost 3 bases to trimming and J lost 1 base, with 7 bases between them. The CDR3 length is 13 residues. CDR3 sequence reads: CAWSFRAKNIQYF. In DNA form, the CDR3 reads TGTGCCTGGAGCTTCCGGGCCAAAAACATTCAGTACTTC.

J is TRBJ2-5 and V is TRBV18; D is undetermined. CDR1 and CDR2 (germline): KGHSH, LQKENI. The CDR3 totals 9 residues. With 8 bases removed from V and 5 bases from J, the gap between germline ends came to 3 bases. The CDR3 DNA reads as TGTGCCAGCCCGGAGACCCAGTACTTC. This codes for CASPETQYF.